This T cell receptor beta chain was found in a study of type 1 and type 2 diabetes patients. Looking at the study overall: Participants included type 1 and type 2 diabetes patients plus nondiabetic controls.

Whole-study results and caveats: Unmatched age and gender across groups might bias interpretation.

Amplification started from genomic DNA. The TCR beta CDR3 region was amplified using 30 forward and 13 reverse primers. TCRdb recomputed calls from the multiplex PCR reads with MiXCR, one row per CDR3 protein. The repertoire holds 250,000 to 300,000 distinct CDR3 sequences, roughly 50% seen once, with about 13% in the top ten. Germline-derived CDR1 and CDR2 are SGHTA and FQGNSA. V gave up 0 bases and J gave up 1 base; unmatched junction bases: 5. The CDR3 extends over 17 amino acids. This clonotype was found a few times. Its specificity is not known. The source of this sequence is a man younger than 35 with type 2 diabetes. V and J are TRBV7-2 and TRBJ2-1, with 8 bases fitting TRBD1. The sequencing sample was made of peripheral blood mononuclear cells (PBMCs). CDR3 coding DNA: TGTGCCAGCAGCTTAGCCGGGACAGGCTATTCCTACAATGAGCAGTTCTTC. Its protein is CASSLAGTGYSYNEQFF.